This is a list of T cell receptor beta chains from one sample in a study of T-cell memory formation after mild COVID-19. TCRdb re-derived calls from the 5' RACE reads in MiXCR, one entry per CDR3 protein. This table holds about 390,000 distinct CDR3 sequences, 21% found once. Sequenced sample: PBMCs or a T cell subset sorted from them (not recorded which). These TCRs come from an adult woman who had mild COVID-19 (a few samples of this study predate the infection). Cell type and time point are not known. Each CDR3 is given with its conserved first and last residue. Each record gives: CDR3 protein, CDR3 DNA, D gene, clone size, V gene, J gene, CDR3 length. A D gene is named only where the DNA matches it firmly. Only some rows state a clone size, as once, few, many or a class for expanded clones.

CDR3aa: CATSDPSRGKGLGYTF; CDR3nt: TGTGCCACCAGTGACCCAAGCAGGGGGAAAGGGCTTGGCTACACCTTC; d_gene: TRBD1; abundance: few; v_gene: TRBV24-1; j_gene: TRBJ1-2; len: 16
CDR3aa: CASSLADRGRYNEQFF; CDR3nt: TGTGCCAGCAGCTTAGCGGACAGGGGGCGTTACAATGAGCAGTTCTTC; d_gene: TRBD1; abundance: few; v_gene: TRBV7-2; j_gene: TRBJ2-1; len: 16
CDR3aa: CASSLVGGRGYEQYF; CDR3nt: TGCGCCAGCAGCTTGGTCGGGGGGCGCGGGTACGAGCAGTACTTC; d_gene: -; abundance: -; v_gene: TRBV5-1; j_gene: TRBJ2-7; len: 15
CDR3aa: CASSYGDAYYEQYF; CDR3nt: TGTGCCAGCAGTTACGGCGACGCTTACTACGAGCAGTACTTC; d_gene: -; abundance: few; v_gene: TRBV6-5; j_gene: TRBJ2-7; len: 14
CDR3aa: CASSQDRSLPNTEAFF; CDR3nt: TGCGCCAGCAGCCAAGATCGGAGCCTACCAAACACTGAAGCTTTCTTT; d_gene: -; abundance: few; v_gene: TRBV4-1; j_gene: TRBJ1-1; len: 16
CDR3aa: CASSATSGKVGELFF; CDR3nt: TGTGCCAGCAGTGCGACTAGCGGGAAGGTCGGGGAGCTGTTTTTT; d_gene: TRBD2; abundance: -; v_gene: TRBV6-4; j_gene: TRBJ2-2; len: 15
CDR3aa: CATSGVWGETQHF; CDR3nt: TGTGCCACCTCAGGGGTCTGGGGAGAAACCCAGCATTTT; d_gene: -; abundance: -; v_gene: TRBV10-3; j_gene: TRBJ1-5; len: 13
CDR3aa: CASSDVVSGANVLTF; CDR3nt: TGTGCCAGCAGTGACGTGGTCTCTGGGGCCAACGTCCTGACTTTC; d_gene: -; abundance: -; v_gene: TRBV2; j_gene: TRBJ2-6; len: 15
CDR3aa: CASSVANAPGNEQYF; CDR3nt: TGTGCCAGCAGCGTAGCTAACGCCCCCGGGAACGAGCAGTACTTC; d_gene: -; abundance: -; v_gene: TRBV9; j_gene: TRBJ2-7; len: 15
CDR3aa: CASRLDSATGELFF; CDR3nt: TGCGCCAGCAGGTTGGACAGCGCCACCGGGGAGCTGTTTTTT; d_gene: -; abundance: -; v_gene: TRBV5-1; j_gene: TRBJ2-2; len: 14
CDR3aa: CASRPGQISYNEQFF; CDR3nt: TGTGCCAGCAGACCAGGACAGATCTCCTACAATGAGCAGTTCTTC; d_gene: -; abundance: -; v_gene: TRBV6-5; j_gene: TRBJ2-1; len: 15
CDR3aa: CSVYYSLNTEAFF; CDR3nt: TGCAGCGTTTATTACAGCCTGAACACTGAAGCTTTCTTT; d_gene: -; abundance: few; v_gene: TRBV29-1; j_gene: TRBJ1-1; len: 13
CDR3aa: CASSPGGKSSGANVLTF; CDR3nt: TGTGCCAGCTCACCAGGGGGTAAATCCTCCGGGGCCAACGTCCTGACTTTC; d_gene: -; abundance: few; v_gene: TRBV18; j_gene: TRBJ2-6; len: 17
CDR3aa: CATSDLWAGANEQFF; CDR3nt: TGTGCCACCAGTGATTTGTGGGCGGGGGCAAATGAGCAGTTCTTC; d_gene: -; abundance: few; v_gene: TRBV24-1; j_gene: TRBJ2-1; len: 15
CDR3aa: CASSFGQGAGKNIQYF; CDR3nt: TGTGCCAGCAGTTTCGGGCAGGGGGCAGGTAAAAACATTCAGTACTTC; d_gene: TRBD1; abundance: -; v_gene: TRBV12-3/TRBV12-4; j_gene: TRBJ2-4; len: 16
CDR3aa: CASSQVEGQPQHF; CDR3nt: TGCGCCAGCAGCCAAGTGGAGGGTCAGCCCCAGCATTTT; d_gene: -; abundance: -; v_gene: TRBV4-3; j_gene: TRBJ1-5; len: 13
CDR3aa: CASSWGQGGYEQYF; CDR3nt: TGTGCCAGCAGTTGGGGACAGGGGGGTTACGAGCAGTACTTC; d_gene: TRBD1; abundance: -; v_gene: TRBV27; j_gene: TRBJ2-7; len: 14
CDR3aa: CASSLDVNNEQFF; CDR3nt: TGTGCCAGCAGCTTAGATGTCAACAATGAGCAGTTCTTC; d_gene: -; abundance: -; v_gene: TRBV7-7; j_gene: TRBJ2-1; len: 13
CDR3aa: CASSPRRGRPETQYF; CDR3nt: TGTGCCAGCAGTCCGCGGAGGGGGCGCCCAGAGACCCAGTACTTC; d_gene: -; abundance: -; v_gene: TRBV12-3/TRBV12-4; j_gene: TRBJ2-5; len: 15
CDR3aa: CAISELPSDGYTF; CDR3nt: TGTGCCATCAGTGAACTACCCTCGGATGGCTACACCTTC; d_gene: -; abundance: -; v_gene: TRBV10-3; j_gene: TRBJ1-2; len: 13
CDR3aa: CASSQEPRIGNTIYF; CDR3nt: TGCGCCAGCAGCCAAGAGCCCCGGATAGGAAACACCATATATTTT; d_gene: -; abundance: -; v_gene: TRBV4-1; j_gene: TRBJ1-3; len: 15
CDR3aa: CASSFGLAGVQETQYF; CDR3nt: TGTGCCAGCAGCTTCGGACTAGCGGGGGTACAAGAGACCCAGTACTTC; d_gene: TRBD2; abundance: -; v_gene: TRBV9; j_gene: TRBJ2-5; len: 16
CDR3aa: CSARGQGPGNTIYF; CDR3nt: TGCAGTGCTAGAGGTCAGGGGCCTGGAAACACCATATATTTT; d_gene: -; abundance: few; v_gene: TRBV20-1; j_gene: TRBJ1-3; len: 14
CDR3aa: CSAMGVRTEAFF; CDR3nt: TGCAGTGCCATGGGGGTTCGGACTGAAGCTTTCTTT; d_gene: -; abundance: once; v_gene: TRBV20-1; j_gene: TRBJ1-1; len: 12
CDR3aa: CATSRDNEAFF; CDR3nt: TGTGCCACCAGCAGAGACAACGAAGCTTTCTTT; d_gene: -; abundance: -; v_gene: TRBV15; j_gene: TRBJ1-1; len: 11
CDR3aa: CASSPSGGIAYEQYF; CDR3nt: TGCGCCAGCAGTCCTAGCGGGGGGATCGCCTACGAGCAGTACTTC; d_gene: TRBD2; abundance: -; v_gene: TRBV10-2; j_gene: TRBJ2-7; len: 15
CDR3aa: CASTPTSGRLVSYNEQFF; CDR3nt: TGTGCCAGCACCCCGACTAGCGGGAGACTTGTCTCGTACAATGAGCAGTTCTTC; d_gene: TRBD2; abundance: few; v_gene: TRBV7-9; j_gene: TRBJ2-1; len: 18
CDR3aa: CASSYSAATQVYEQYF; CDR3nt: TGTGCCAGCAGTTACTCTGCCGCGACCCAGGTTTACGAGCAGTACTTC; d_gene: -; abundance: -; v_gene: TRBV6-5; j_gene: TRBJ2-7; len: 16
CDR3aa: CSARSSDTRNNSPLHF; CDR3nt: TGCAGTGCTAGATCATCGGACACGAGAAATAATTCACCCCTCCACTTT; d_gene: -; abundance: -; v_gene: TRBV20-1; j_gene: TRBJ1-6; len: 16
CDR3aa: CASVGTGGSTTEAFF; CDR3nt: TGCGCCAGCGTCGGGACAGGGGGGTCGACCACTGAAGCTTTCTTT; d_gene: TRBD1; abundance: -; v_gene: TRBV5-1; j_gene: TRBJ1-1; len: 15
CDR3aa: CASSGGQGLQETQYF; CDR3nt: TGCGCCAGCAGCGGTGGACAGGGGCTACAAGAGACCCAGTACTTC; d_gene: TRBD1; abundance: -; v_gene: TRBV5-1; j_gene: TRBJ2-5; len: 15
CDR3aa: CASSPEIDTQYF; CDR3nt: TGTGCCAGCAGCCCCGAGATAGATACGCAGTATTTT; d_gene: -; abundance: -; v_gene: TRBV12-3/TRBV12-4; j_gene: TRBJ2-3; len: 12
CDR3aa: CASSSTGSTDTQYF; CDR3nt: TGTGCCAGCAGCTCGACAGGGAGCACAGATACGCAGTATTTT; d_gene: TRBD1; abundance: many; v_gene: TRBV7-2; j_gene: TRBJ2-3; len: 14
CDR3aa: CASSLARSLGQVNEQFF; CDR3nt: TGTGCCAGCAGCTTAGCCCGCAGTTTAGGGCAGGTCAATGAGCAGTTCTTC; d_gene: -; abundance: -; v_gene: TRBV7-6; j_gene: TRBJ2-1; len: 17
CDR3aa: CSQRGRNQPQHF; CDR3nt: TGCAGTCAGCGGGGCCGCAATCAGCCCCAGCATTTT; d_gene: -; abundance: many; v_gene: TRBV20-1; j_gene: TRBJ1-5; len: 12
CDR3aa: CASSLVVVGEQFF; CDR3nt: TGTGCCAGCAGCTTAGTGGTAGTAGGTGAGCAGTTCTTC; d_gene: -; abundance: -; v_gene: TRBV7-9; j_gene: TRBJ2-1; len: 13
CDR3aa: CASSDRGGAHNEQFF; CDR3nt: TGTGCCAGCAGTGACCGCGGGGGGGCCCACAATGAGCAGTTCTTC; d_gene: TRBD2; abundance: -; v_gene: TRBV7-8; j_gene: TRBJ2-1; len: 15
CDR3aa: CASSLSERGGYNEQFF; CDR3nt: TGCGCCAGCAGCCTTTCCGAGCGGGGGGGCTACAATGAGCAGTTCTTC; d_gene: TRBD2; abundance: few; v_gene: TRBV4-1; j_gene: TRBJ2-1; len: 16
CDR3aa: CASSPAEGNEAFF; CDR3nt: TGTGCCAGCTCACCAGCAGAAGGGAATGAAGCTTTCTTT; d_gene: -; abundance: few; v_gene: TRBV18; j_gene: TRBJ1-1; len: 13
CDR3aa: CASSSPRTDYNEQFF; CDR3nt: TGTGCCAGCAGCTCCCCCCGGACAGATTACAATGAGCAGTTCTTC; d_gene: -; abundance: few; v_gene: TRBV11-2; j_gene: TRBJ2-1; len: 15
CDR3aa: CASSFNPPYVTF; CDR3nt: TGTGCCAGCAGTTTCAACCCCCCCTACGTCACCTTC; d_gene: -; abundance: -; v_gene: TRBV12-3/TRBV12-4; j_gene: TRBJ1-2; len: 12
CDR3aa: CASSFGGGAYEQFF; CDR3nt: TGTGCCAGCAGTTTCGGCGGGGGGGCATATGAGCAGTTCTTC; d_gene: TRBD2; abundance: few; v_gene: TRBV12-3/TRBV12-4; j_gene: TRBJ2-1; len: 14